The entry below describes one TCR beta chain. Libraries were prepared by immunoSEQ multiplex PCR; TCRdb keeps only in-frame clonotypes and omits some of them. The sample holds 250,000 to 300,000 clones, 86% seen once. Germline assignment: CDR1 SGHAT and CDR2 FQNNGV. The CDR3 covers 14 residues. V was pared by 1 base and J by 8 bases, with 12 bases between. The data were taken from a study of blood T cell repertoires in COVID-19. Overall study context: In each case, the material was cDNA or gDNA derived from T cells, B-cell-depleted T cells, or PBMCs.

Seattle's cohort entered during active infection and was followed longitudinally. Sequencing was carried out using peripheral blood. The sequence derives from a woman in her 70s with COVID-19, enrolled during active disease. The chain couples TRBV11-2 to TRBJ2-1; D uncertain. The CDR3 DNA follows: TGTGCCAGCAGCTTAGTGGCGAGGTATTATGAGCAGTTCTTC. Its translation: CASSLVARYYEQFF.